The 23 T cell receptor beta chains given below trace back to one sample, sequenced in a study of OX40 agonist ivuxolimab in advanced cancers. Libraries were prepared by immunoSEQ multiplex PCR; TCRdb keeps only in-frame clonotypes and omits some of them. The sample lists approximately 70,000 clones; approximately 90% were seen once. The sample consisted of CD4+ or CD8+ T cells sorted from blood, taken in a trial of the OX40 agonist ivuxolimab. These receptors came from an adult with an advanced solid tumor such as melanoma, head and neck, liver or kidney cancer.

Here the CDR3 DNA reads TGCGCCAGCAGTGAGTCCGGCGTGACAGAGGTAAAAGAAGCTTTCTTT. This translates into CASSESGVTEVKEAFF. V usage is TRBV10-1 and J usage is TRBJ1-1; a possible D gene is TRBD1 (5 bases). V lost 0 bases to trimming and J lost 8 bases, with 19 bases between them. CDR3 size: 16 residues. The V gene's germline CDR1 is WNHNN and CDR2 SYGVQD (reference sequence).

This chain joins TRBV5-4 and TRBJ2-3; 11 nucleotides agree with TRBD2. Germline lookup yields CDR1 SGHNT and CDR2 YYREEE (reference sequence). This CDR3 is 17 amino acids long. Trimming took 4 bases from V and 4 from J; bases not matched to a gene: 11. The CDR3 DNA reads as TGTGCCAGCAGCCGACCCTTAGCGGGGGGGCCCGCAGATACGCAGTATTTT. Protein sequence: CASSRPLAGGPADTQYF.

This chain links TRBV5-1 with TRBJ2-5; D is perhaps TRBD1 (6 bases). V shed 7 bases and J shed 4 bases, with 14 bases lying between them. The CDR3 consists of 13 residues. Germline assignment: CDR1 SGHRS and CDR2 YFSETQ. CDR3 sequence reads: CASRGQGRETQYF. The CDR3 coding sequence is TGCGCCAGCCGAGGGCAGGGGAGAGAGACCCAGTACTTC. Filled out from reference TRBV5-1 and TRBJ2-5, the complete variable domain reads KAGVTQTPRYLIKTRGQQVTLSCSPISGHRSVSWYQQTPGQGLQFLFEYFSETQRNKGNFPGRFSGRQFSNSRSEMNVSTLELGDSALYLCASRGQGRETQYFGPGTRLLVL.

This chain joins TRBV15 and TRBJ2-7; weak D call: TRBD2 (6 bases). The V gene's germline CDR1 is LNHNV and CDR2 YYDKDF (reference sequence). The CDR3 has 15 residues. With 1 base removed from V and 6 bases from J, the gap between germline ends came to 16 bases. This CDR3 is CATSRGGTGVGEQYF. In DNA form, the CDR3 reads TGTGCCACCAGCAGAGGAGGGACGGGAGTCGGCGAGCAGTACTTC. Full variable domain (missing parts from reference TRBV15 and TRBJ2-7): DAMVIQNPRYQVTQFGKPVTLSCSQTLNHNVMYWYQQKSSQAPKLLFHYYDKDFNNEADTPDNFQSRRPNTSFCFLDIRSPGLGDTAMYLCATSRGGTGVGEQYFGPGTRLTVT.

This clone was detected a few times. The genes are TRBV29-1 and TRBJ2-1; D unclear. The CDR3 is 9 residues long. Germline CDR1 and CDR2: SQVTM and ANQGSEA. Trimming pared 5 bases from V and 6 bases from J, leaving 2 bases between. CDR3 sequence (DNA): TGCAGCGTTTCCAATGAGCAGTTCTTC. Translation: CSVSNEQFF.

This chain links TRBV10-3 with TRBJ1-5, with D possibly being TRBD1 (5 bases). Germline lookup yields CDR1 ENHRY and CDR2 SYGVKD. The germline V and J ends were trimmed by 4 bases and 4 bases, with 17 bases remaining between them. CDR3 size: 16 residues. In nucleotides, the CDR3 is TGTGCCATCAGTGGAAGCGGGACGGACGGTAATCAGCCCCAGCATTTT. Protein product: CAISGSGTDGNQPQHF.

This clone was detected once. This chain connects TRBV7-3 to TRBJ1-4; 9 bases map to TRBD1. Per germline, CDR1 SGHTA and CDR2 FQGTGA. The CDR3 extends over 18 amino acids. V was pared by 7 bases and J by 8 bases, with 20 bases of the junction left unmatched. CDR3 sequence (DNA): TGTGCCAGCAACAACGACAGGGGGTCTATCGAGGCCAGCGAAAAACTGTTTTTT. Translation gives CASNNDRGSIEASEKLFF. Based on the CDR3 plus reference TRBV7-3 and TRBJ1-4, the full variable domain is GAGVSQTPSNKVTEKGKYVELRCDPISGHTALYWYRQSLGQGPEFLIYFQGTGAADDSGLPNDRFFAVRPEGSVSTLKIQRTERGDSAVYLCASNNDRGSIEASEKLFFGSGTQLSVL.

The CDR3 loop is CASEGLNQPQHF. The CDR3 region has the DNA TGTGCCAGCGAAGGGCTTAATCAGCCCCAGCATTTT. The V call is TRBV6-5, the J call TRBJ1-5; no firm D call. Germline V gene sequence: CDR1 MNHEY, CDR2 SVGAGI. CDR3 length: 12 amino acids. V dropped 8 bases and J dropped 4 bases, with 9 bases sitting between them.

The chain has TRBV7-6 and TRBJ1-2, with a tentative D call TRBD1 (5 bases). Germline CDR1 SGHVS, CDR2 FNYEAQ. V was pared by 1 base and J by 8 bases, with 11 bases between. The CDR3 covers 13 residues. Here the CDR3 reads CASSLEAGNGYTF. The CDR3 bases are TGTGCCAGCAGCTTAGAGGCAGGGAACGGCTACACCTTC.

This chain uses TRBV7-3 with TRBJ1-1; possibly TRBD1 for D (5 bases). Trimming stripped 5 bases from V and 1 base from J, with 17 bases between. CDR3 length equals 16 residues. CDR1 and CDR2 from the germline V gene are SGHTA and FQGTGA. This CDR3 is CASSLDSRRGNTEAFF. CDR3 nucleotide sequence: TGTGCCAGCAGCCTGGATTCCCGGAGGGGGAACACTGAAGCTTTCTTT.

The chain is built from TRBV2 and TRBJ2-1, with D hard to call. Per the germline V gene, CDR1 is SNHLY and CDR2 is FYNNEI. The CDR3 covers 15 residues. Deletions cut 3 bases from V and 0 bases from J, with 9 bases between. The CDR3 coding sequence is TGTGCCAGCAGTGAGTGGAGATTCTCCTACAATGAGCAGTTCTTC. This codes for CASSEWRFSYNEQFF.

This sequence joins TRBV7-9 and TRBJ1-5; D uncertain. The CDR3 extends over 12 amino acids. In germline, CDR1 is SEHNR, CDR2 FQNEAQ (reference sequence). V shed 5 bases and J shed 7 bases, with 9 bases lying between them. CDR3 in amino acids: CASSRDGQPQHF. CDR3 nucleotides: TGTGCCAGCAGCCGAGACGGGCAGCCCCAGCATTTT.

The gene calls are TRBV5-1 and TRBJ2-1, with unresolved D. The germline V gene has CDR1 SGHRS and CDR2 YFSETQ. Trimming removed 6 bases at V and 6 bases at J, with 10 bases between. This CDR3 contains 12 residues. CDR3 sequence (DNA): TGCGCCAGCAACTATATAGGCAATGAGCAGTTCTTC. Protein: CASNYIGNEQFF. Using reference TRBV5-1 and TRBJ2-1 for the parts outside the CDR3, the full variable domain is KAGVTQTPRYLIKTRGQQVTLSCSPISGHRSVSWYQQTPGQGLQFLFEYFSETQRNKGNFPGRFSGRQFSNSRSEMNVSTLELGDSALYLCASNYIGNEQFFGPGTRLTVL.

J is TRBJ2-3 and V is TRBV28, with D possibly TRBD2 on 5 matching bases. The CDR3 is made up of 15 amino acids. Germline values: CDR1 MDHEN, CDR2 SYDVKM. The V end lost 5 bases, the J end lost 2 bases, and 14 bases lay between the germline ends. Written as DNA, the CDR3 is TGTGCCAGCAGTCCGGGAAACCTCGACACAGATACGCAGTATTTT. It encodes CASSPGNLDTDTQYF. The full variable domain, in which reference TRBV28 and TRBJ2-3 provide the parts outside the CDR3, is DVKVTQSSRYLVKRTGEKVFLECVQDMDHENMFWYRQDPGLGLRLIYFSYDVKMKEKGDIPEGYSVSREKKERFSLILESASTNQTSMYLCASSPGNLDTDTQYFGPGTRLTVL.

The chain is built from TRBV14 and TRBJ2-3, with D uncertain. Trimming stripped 0 bases from V and 7 bases from J, with 8 bases between. The CDR3 length is 13 residues. Per germline, CDR1 SGHDN and CDR2 FVKESK. The CDR3: CASSQDNFNTQYF. In nucleotides, the CDR3 is TGTGCCAGCAGCCAAGATAATTTTAATACGCAGTATTTT.

The chain joins TRBV7-2 to TRBJ1-2; 8 bases align to TRBD1. Unmatched junction bases numbered 7, after V lost 0 bases and J lost 7 bases. Per the germline V gene, CDR1 is SGHTA and CDR2 is FQGNSA. The CDR3 sequence is 15 residues long. The CDR3 DNA reads TGTGCCAGCAGCTTAGCCATGACAGGACAGGGTGGCTACACCTTC. Protein product: CASSLAMTGQGGYTF.

The J gene is TRBJ1-2, the V gene TRBV5-6; D is uncertain. This CDR3 contains 11 residues. V was cut by 1 base and J by 8 bases, with 6 bases left in between. Germline V gene data show CDR1 as SGHDT and CDR2 as YYEEEE. The CDR3 nucleotides are TGTGCCAGCAGCTTGCTGGGAGGCTACACCTTC. Protein product: CASSLLGGYTF.

This sequence joins TRBV6-1 and TRBJ1-2; D call uncertain. This CDR3 is built from 15 residues. The germline V and J ends were trimmed by 6 bases and 0 bases, with 14 bases remaining between them. Germline CDR1 is MNHNS and CDR2 is SASEGT. CDR3 DNA sequence: TGTGCCAGCAGCTTCGACGGAGGAGCTAACTATGGCTACACCTTC. Translating gives CASSFDGGANYGYTF.

This chain uses TRBV25-1 with TRBJ2-7; D is unresolved. Germline V gives CDR1 MGHDK, CDR2 SYGVNS. Trimming removed 4 bases from V and 2 bases from J, with 9 bases in between. The CDR3 is 13 residues long. The CDR3 nucleotides read TGTGCCAGCAGTGTTCCCAGCCCCTACGAGCAGTACTTC. Translation: CASSVPSPYEQYF.

CDR3 residues: CASSWNGRVRLDGYTF. In DNA, the CDR3 is TGTGCCAGCAGCTGGAACGGCAGGGTCCGTCTGGATGGCTACACCTTC. The rearrangement links TRBV7-9 to TRBJ1-2; weak D call: TRBD1 (5 bases). The CDR3 runs 16 residues. V was cut by 4 bases and J by 6 bases, with 21 bases left in between. Germline CDR1 and CDR2: SEHNR and FQNEAQ (reference sequence).

This clone was recorded a few times. The chain has TRBV28 and TRBJ1-2; D is perhaps TRBD1 (5 bases). V was cut by 2 bases and J by 4 bases, with 8 bases left in between. From germline, CDR1 is MDHEN and CDR2 SYDVKM. The CDR3 totals 13 residues. This CDR3 is CASSLRGAYGYTF. The CDR3 DNA follows: TGTGCCAGCAGTTTAAGAGGGGCCTATGGCTACACCTTC.

The chain carries TRBV5-1 and TRBJ1-3; D is unclear. This CDR3 spans 16 amino acids. Trimming cost V 0 bases and J 2 bases, with 12 bases left between them. The germline gives CDR1 SGHRS, CDR2 YFSETQ. The CDR3 loop is CASSLAPENTGNTIYF. The CDR3 DNA follows: TGCGCCAGCAGCTTGGCCCCAGAAAACACTGGAAACACCATATATTTT.

CDR3 in DNA: TGTGCCAGTTGCGGGGGGGCTGACAATCAGCCCCAGCATTTT. Encoded protein: CASCGGADNQPQHF. V is TRBV6-8 and J is TRBJ1-5; a possible D gene is TRBD1 (6 bases). V lost 9 bases and J lost 3, with 15 bases in between. The CDR3 covers 14 residues. The germline V gene encodes CDR1 MNHGY and CDR2 SAAAGT.